This T cell receptor (beta chain) was sequenced for a study of vaccination effects on CD4 cells after COVID-19. The germline V gene encodes CDR1 MNHEY and CDR2 SVGAGI. The ends lost 10 bases at V and 2 bases at J; junction bases unmatched: 10. The CDR3 spans 15 residues. Antigen-specific CD4+ T cells were expanded (with viral peptide pools) by the ViraFEST assay ahead of sequencing. Culture proceeded for roughly ten days, and CD4+ T cells were then isolated. The person was diagnosed with PCR-confirmed SARS-CoV-2 infection between March and December 2020. Remarks on this clone: Antigen specificity is unknown.

This table comes from immunoSEQ multiplex PCR, and its TCRdb copy is limited to in-frame clones, with some not included. The sample lists about 34,000 clones; around 75% were seen once. This sequence was found in a human donor who had a prior SARS-CoV-2 infection. The V gene is TRBV6-5, the J gene TRBJ2-7; 11 bases match TRBD2. The material was CD4+ T cells from PBMCs cultured with a peptide pool, obtained before COVID-19 vaccination. The CDR3 region has the DNA TGTGCCACCAAGACGGGGACTAGCGGCCCCTACGAGCAGTACTTC. Its protein is CATKTGTSGPYEQYF.